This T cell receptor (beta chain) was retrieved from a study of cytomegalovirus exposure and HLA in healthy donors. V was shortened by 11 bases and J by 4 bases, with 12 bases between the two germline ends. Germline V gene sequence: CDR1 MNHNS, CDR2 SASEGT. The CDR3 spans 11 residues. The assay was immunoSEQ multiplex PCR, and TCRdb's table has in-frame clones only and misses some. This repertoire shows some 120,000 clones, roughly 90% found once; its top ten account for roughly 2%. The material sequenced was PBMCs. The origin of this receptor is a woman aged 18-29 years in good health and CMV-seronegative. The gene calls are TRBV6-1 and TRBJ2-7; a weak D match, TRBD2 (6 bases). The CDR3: CALRAGYEQYF. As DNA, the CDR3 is TGTGCCCTGAGGGCGGGGTACGAGCAGTACTTC.